One sample yielded the 13 T cell receptor beta chains listed below, sequenced in a study of TIL therapy for anti-PD-1-resistant metastatic lung cancer. Noted time point: pre-treatment sample, taken before nivolumab and TIL therapy. The tumor samples were excised metastases, mostly pleural nodules or supraclavicular lymph nodes. The immunoSEQ assay was v3. The table came from immunoSEQ multiplex PCR; TCRdb's copy has only in-frame clones and leaves some out. The table has 25,000 to 30,000 clones, roughly 69% seen once. The sample in question was tumor tissue, obtained at baseline. These receptors were taken from a woman between 25 and 80 years old with non-small cell lung cancer.

The chain uses TRBV19 and TRBJ1-5, with D possibly TRBD1 on 5 matching bases. Trimming cost V 3 bases and J 4 bases, with 13 bases left between them. This CDR3 region has 15 residues. Per the germline V gene, CDR1 is LNHDA and CDR2 is SQIVND (reference sequence). CDR3 amino acids: CASSIGQGGNQPQHF. The DNA of the CDR3 is TGTGCCAGTAGTATCGGTCAGGGTGGGAATCAGCCCCAGCATTTT.

The chain combines TRBV30 with TRBJ2-1; D gene uncertain. There are 15 residues in the CDR3. Germline V gene data show CDR1 as GTSNPN and CDR2 as SVGIG (reference sequence). V lost 0 bases, J lost 5 bases, and 14 bases lay in between. CDR3 sequence reads: CAWSVTGNMHNEQFF. DNA for the CDR3: TGTGCCTGGAGTGTAACCGGAAACATGCACAATGAGCAGTTCTTC.

This clone rates as medium-sized. CDR3 sequence (DNA): TGTGCCAGCAGCCCTTTCCGGGCCCTAAAGGGGACCCAGTACTTC. It codes for CASSPFRALKGTQYF. J is TRBJ2-5 and V is TRBV28; D ambiguous. Germline V gene data show CDR1 as MDHEN and CDR2 as SYDVKM. The CDR3 sequence is 15 residues long. V shed 6 bases and J shed 7 bases, with 21 bases lying between them.

In DNA form, the CDR3 reads TGTGCCAGCAGTTTCAGCGGGCAAGAGACCCAGTACTTC. Residues: CASSFSGQETQYF. The rearrangement joins TRBV28 to TRBJ2-5; tentative D call: TRBD2 (6 bases). The CDR3 loop spans 13 amino acids. The germline CDR1 and CDR2 sequences are MDHEN and SYDVKM. Trimming cost V 3 bases and J 2 bases, with 7 bases left between them. Based on the CDR3 plus reference TRBV28 and TRBJ2-5, the full variable domain is DVKVTQSSRYLVKRTGEKVFLECVQDMDHENMFWYRQDPGLGLRLIYFSYDVKMKEKGDIPEGYSVSREKKERFSLILESASTNQTSMYLCASSFSGQETQYFGPGTRLLVL.

This clone was seen only once. The V gene is TRBV29-1, the J gene TRBJ1-1; D remains unclear. From germline, CDR1 is SQVTM and CDR2 ANQGSEA. The CDR3 consists of 12 residues. The V gene lost 2 bases and the J gene lost 9 bases, with 13 bases spanning the gap. This chain's CDR3 is CSVEYSPDKAFF. CDR3 in DNA: TGCAGCGTTGAATATAGTCCCGACAAAGCTTTCTTT.

The rearrangement joins TRBV14 to TRBJ1-3; D may be TRBD1 (5 bases). Per the germline V gene, CDR1 is SGHDN and CDR2 is FVKESK. Deletions cut 2 bases from V and 5 bases from J, with 10 bases between. The CDR3 length is 14 residues. CDR3 loop: CASSQRGGRNTIYF. In DNA form, the CDR3 reads TGTGCCAGCAGCCAACGGGGGGGTAGAAACACCATATATTTT.

CDR3 coding DNA: TGTGCCAGCAGCCAGACAGACTGGCGCCTGGGAGAGCAGTTCTTC. Its translation is CASSQTDWRLGEQFF. The rearrangement links TRBV11-2 to TRBJ2-1, with a possible D match to TRBD1 (5 bases). Trimming shortened V by 5 bases and J by 10 bases, and 21 bases separated the two germline ends. Germline loops: CDR1 SGHAT, CDR2 FQNNGV. CDR3 length equals 15 residues.

The J gene is TRBJ1-2, the V gene TRBV2; D is uncertain. Germline V gene lookup returns CDR1 SNHLY and CDR2 FYNNEI. The CDR3 runs to 15 residues. Trimming removed 3 bases from V and 4 bases from J, with 15 bases in between. The CDR3 spells CASSDSPRPAYGYTF. Written as DNA, the CDR3 is TGTGCCAGCAGTGATTCCCCCCGTCCGGCCTATGGCTACACCTTC.

The CDR3 loop reads CASSLEPIGTQYF. CDR3 coding DNA: TGTGCCAGCAGCTTAGAACCCATAGGGACCCAGTACTTC. The chain employs TRBV11-3 and TRBJ2-5; no definite D call. The germline V gene encodes CDR1 SGHNT and CDR2 YENEEA. Deletions cut 0 bases from V and 7 bases from J, with 9 bases between. The CDR3 loop spans 13 amino acids.

The chain uses TRBV29-1 and TRBJ1-2; 11 bases line up with TRBD1. V lost 7 bases, J lost 7 bases, and 11 bases stayed unmatched. CDR1 is SQVTM and CDR2 is ANQGSEA in the germline V gene. This CDR3 comprises 14 residues. CDR3 in DNA: TGCAGCGCTCCACTCGGACAGGGGGCGGGTGGCTACACCTTC. Its protein product is CSAPLGQGAGGYTF. Full variable domain (remainder filled in from reference TRBV29-1 and TRBJ1-2): SAVISQKPSRDICQRGTSLTIQCQVDSQVTMMFWYRQQPGQSLTLIATANQGSEATYESGFVIDKFPISRPNLTFSTLTVSNMSPEDSSIYLCSAPLGQGAGGYTFGSGTRLTVV.

This clone appeared a few times. The chain has TRBV19 and TRBJ2-7; no reliable D call. Germline V gene data show CDR1 as LNHDA and CDR2 as SQIVND (reference sequence). The CDR3 runs to 12 residues. The V gene lost 2 bases and the J gene lost 6 bases, with 8 bases spanning the gap. In nucleotides, the CDR3 is TGTGCCAGTAGTATACGTGTCAGCGAGCAGTACTTC. It encodes CASSIRVSEQYF.

J is TRBJ2-5 and V is TRBV6-5; D might be TRBD1 or TRBD2, each matching 5 bases. From germline, CDR1 is MNHEY and CDR2 SVGAGI. The CDR3 is made up of 13 amino acids. V lost 11 bases and J lost 4, with 17 bases in between. The CDR3 DNA reads TGTGCCGGAAGCCGGGGACGAGGAGAGACCCAGTACTTC. Amino acids: CAGSRGRGETQYF.

In its sample, this clone was seen a few times. The chain carries TRBV7-9 and TRBJ1-4; D is possibly TRBD1 (5 bases). CDR1 and CDR2 (germline): SEHNR, FQNEAQ (reference sequence). The CDR3 covers 15 residues. Trimming took off 5 bases at V and 4 bases at J, with 14 bases between the two ends. As DNA, the CDR3 is TGTGCCAGCAGCCCGACGGGACGGATTAATGAAAAACTGTTTTTT. As protein: CASSPTGRINEKLFF.